The 5 T cell receptor beta chains presented below share a single source sample, sequenced in a study of cytomegalovirus exposure and HLA in healthy donors. Use of 60 Vbeta and 13 Jbeta primers characterized the PCR. The assay was immunoSEQ multiplex PCR, and TCRdb's table has in-frame clones only and misses some. The top ten clones hold around 1.3% of a sample with about 160,000 clones, around four fifths of them seen once. Input material: PBMCs. The origin of the receptors is a woman aged 45 to 65 in good health and CMV-seronegative.

The chain recombines TRBV7-2 with TRBJ2-5, with 7 bases lining up with TRBD2. The CDR3 totals 15 residues. CDR1 is SGHTA, CDR2 FQGNSA, per germline. The junction had 9 bases not matched to a gene; V was cut back by 1 base and J by 7 bases. For the CDR3, the DNA is TGTGCCAGCAGCTTAGATGACAGCCCGGGGGGGACCCAGTACTTC. Translating gives CASSLDDSPGGTQYF.

This chain uses TRBV18 with TRBJ1-4; D gene ambiguous. The CDR3 loop spans 15 amino acids. Germline CDR1 reads KGHSH; CDR2 reads LQKENI. Trimming left V 0 bases short and J 6 bases short, with 11 bases between. For the CDR3, the DNA is TGTGCCAGCTCACCACCGGAGGGAAGGGATGAAAAACTGTTTTTT. This sequence encodes CASSPPEGRDEKLFF.

The genes are TRBV19 and TRBJ2-3, with D uncertain. CDR1 and CDR2 from the germline V gene are LNHDA and SQIVND (reference sequence). The CDR3 contains 11 residues. V was trimmed by 3 bases and J by 6 bases, leaving 4 bases between them. The CDR3 protein is CASSMEDTQYF. Here the CDR3 DNA reads TGTGCCAGTAGTATGGAGGATACGCAGTATTTT.

This clone has only one observation. The J gene is TRBJ2-1, the V gene TRBV5-1; TRBD2 agrees at 14 bases. The trim removed 6 bases at V and 9 bases at J, leaving 8 bases unmatched. The CDR3 consists of 15 residues. The germline gives CDR1 SGHRS, CDR2 YFSETQ. CDR3 sequence: CASTGTSGSFSEQFF. The CDR3 nucleotides are TGCGCCAGCACCGGGACTAGCGGGAGTTTCAGTGAGCAGTTCTTC.

V gene TRBV9 combines with J gene TRBJ2-1; 9 bases are a match to TRBD1. The CDR3 covers 15 residues. The J segment lost 6 bases and the V segment lost 3 bases, leaving 7 bases of the junction unmatched. Germline V gene data show CDR1 as SGDLS and CDR2 as YYNGEE. The CDR3 protein is CASSERTGAGNEQFF. DNA of the CDR3: TGTGCCAGCAGCGAACGGACAGGGGCGGGCAATGAGCAGTTCTTC. Looking up the rest from reference TRBV9 and TRBJ2-1 gives the full variable domain: DSGVTQTPKHLITATGQRVTLRCSPRSGDLSVYWYQQSLDQGLQFLIQYYNGEERAKGNILERFSAQQFPDLHSELNLSSLELGDSALYFCASSERTGAGNEQFFGPGTRLTVL.